Below, one T cell receptor (beta chain) is given with its context. This entry comes from a study of regulatory T cells in long-lasting Graves disease. The CDR3 has 17 residues. Germline CDR1 is SNHLY and CDR2 is FYNNEI. Germline trimming cut 6 bases from V and 5 bases from J; bases unmatched to any gene: 10. Time point defined: newly diagnosed GD, antithyroid drugs for less than 3 months. The TCR library was made from RNA extracted from PBMCs. Arm-PCR of CDR3 regions with iRepertoire HTBI primers generated TCR beta libraries. TCRdb reprocessed the multiplex PCR reads with MiXCR, giving one entry per CDR3 protein. The sample shows roughly 610,000 distinct CDR3 sequences, roughly 15% of them seen only once. The sample was also reused in another study, on T cells in Graves' hyperthyroidism and ophthalmopathy. From that second work: The HTBI primer set was used in a first-round RT-PCR of the TCR CDR3. Expanded thyroid clonotypes (above 0.001) were mostly also found in blood.

The receptor's source is a woman in her twenties or thirties with Graves disease. The source was peripheral blood mononuclear cells (PBMCs), collected at new diagnosis, from a patient treated with antithyroid drugs. This chain joins TRBV2 and TRBJ2-3, with 14 bases lining up with TRBD2. CDR3 in amino acids: CASRGPGLAGEIDTQYF. The CDR3 DNA follows: TGTGCCAGCAGAGGTCCGGGACTAGCGGGAGAGATAGATACGCAGTATTTT.